A single sample is the source of the 7 T cell receptor beta chains below, sequenced in a study of long-term antiretroviral therapy in people with HIV. immunoSEQ v3.0 was run at survey level. The assay was immunoSEQ multiplex PCR, and TCRdb's table has in-frame clones only and misses some. Of about 33,000 clones in the sample, about 80% were seen once. The sequences come from unsorted PBMCs, collected 2 years after starting antiretroviral therapy. These receptor sequences come from a woman in her forties or fifties with HIV.

The rearrangement uses TRBV6-6 and TRBJ1-1; D ambiguous. Germline CDR1 reads MNHNY; CDR2 reads SVGAGI (reference sequence). This CDR3 has 15 amino acids. Trimming shortened V by 0 bases and J by 5 bases, and 13 bases separated the two germline ends. The CDR3 sequence is CASSYSHGQFTEAFF. DNA for the CDR3: TGTGCCAGCAGTTACTCCCACGGGCAGTTTACTGAAGCTTTCTTT.

V and J are TRBV18 and TRBJ2-3; tentative D call: TRBD2 (5 bases). The V end was cut by 3 bases, the J end by 9 bases, with 16 bases between. The germline V gene encodes CDR1 KGHSH and CDR2 LQKENI. There are 14 residues in the CDR3. The CDR3 reads CASSPRQEVGTQYF. CDR3 DNA sequence: TGTGCCAGCTCACCGCGGCAGGAGGTTGGGACGCAGTATTTT.

The chain employs TRBV12-5 and TRBJ1-2, with D uncertain. The germline V and J ends were trimmed by 3 bases and 0 bases, with 20 bases remaining between them. This CDR3 has 18 residues. The germline V gene encodes CDR1 LGHNT and CDR2 FRNRAP. DNA of the CDR3: TGTGCTAGTGGTTTCCCTCCTGACAAGGTGGGAGCTAACTATGGCTACACCTTC. Its protein is CASGFPPDKVGANYGYTF.

The gene calls are TRBV11-2 and TRBJ1-6; D call uncertain. Germline V gives CDR1 SGHAT, CDR2 FQNNGV. The length of the CDR3 is 16 residues. V was shortened by 2 bases and J by 10 bases, with 18 bases between the two germline ends. The CDR3, as DNA: TGTGCCAGCAGCTTAAGGTGGGGATACACGGTGTCACCCCTCCACTTT. It translates to CASSLRWGYTVSPLHF.

This chain connects TRBV19 to TRBJ1-6; possibly TRBD1 for D (6 bases). This CDR3 is 12 amino acids long. Deletions cut 6 bases from V and 9 bases from J, with 9 bases between. The V gene's germline CDR1 is LNHDA and CDR2 SQIVND (reference sequence). The CDR3 sequence: CASRTGASPLHF. As DNA, the CDR3 is TGTGCCAGTAGGACGGGGGCTTCACCCCTCCACTTT.

In nucleotides, the CDR3 is TGTGCCAGCAGTTTTCAGGGCGGCACTGAAGCTTTCTTT. Its protein is CASSFQGGTEAFF. V is TRBV27 and J is TRBJ1-1; a weak D match, TRBD1 (5 bases). Germline loops: CDR1 MNHEY, CDR2 SMNVEV (reference sequence). Deletions cut 3 bases from V and 4 bases from J, with 9 bases between. The CDR3 sequence is 13 residues long.

The V call is TRBV27, the J call TRBJ2-4; the match to TRBD2 covers 8 bases. Germline CDR1 is MNHEY and CDR2 is SMNVEV (reference sequence). The CDR3 covers 15 residues. V shed 3 bases, J shed 8 bases, and the junction held 9 bases outside the gene matches. The CDR3 spells CASSFSYGGADIQYF. The CDR3 DNA is TGTGCCAGCAGTTTTTCATACGGGGGGGCCGACATTCAGTACTTC.